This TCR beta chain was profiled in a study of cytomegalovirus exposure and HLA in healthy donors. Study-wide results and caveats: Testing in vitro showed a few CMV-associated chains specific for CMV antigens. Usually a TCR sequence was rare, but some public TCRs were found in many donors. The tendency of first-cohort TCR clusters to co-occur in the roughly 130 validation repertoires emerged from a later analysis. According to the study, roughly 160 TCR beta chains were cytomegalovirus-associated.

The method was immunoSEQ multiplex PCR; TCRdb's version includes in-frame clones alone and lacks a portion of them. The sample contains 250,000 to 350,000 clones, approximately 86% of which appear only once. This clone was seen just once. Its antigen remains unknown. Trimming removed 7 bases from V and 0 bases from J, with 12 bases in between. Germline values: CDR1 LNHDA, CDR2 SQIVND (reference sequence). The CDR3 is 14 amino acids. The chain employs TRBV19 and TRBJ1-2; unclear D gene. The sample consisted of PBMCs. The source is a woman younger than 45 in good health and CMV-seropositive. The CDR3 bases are TGTGCCAGTACCCGGAGTCTTTCTAACTATGGCTACACCTTC. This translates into CASTRSLSNYGYTF.